Below are 27 T cell receptor beta chains sequenced from a single sample in a study of T-cell memory formation after mild COVID-19. Each CDR3 protein gets one entry after TCRdb re-called the 5' RACE reads with MiXCR. The sample consists of 90,000 to 120,000 distinct CDR3 sequences, roughly a sixth of them appearing once. Specimen: PBMCs or a T cell subset sorted from them (not recorded which). The receptors originated from a man aged 18 to 30 who had mild COVID-19 (a few samples of this study predate the infection). Cell type and time point are not known.

This clonotype was observed at least ten times. This chain connects TRBV5-5 to TRBJ2-2; D might be TRBD1 or TRBD2, each matching 6 bases. Germline CDR1 SGHKS, CDR2 YYEKEE (reference sequence). Between the trimmed V and J ends, which lost 4 bases and 3 bases, there was a span of 13 bases. The CDR3 is made up of 15 amino acids. CDR3 coding DNA: TGTGCCAGCAGCCTGGGGGGACAACACACCGGGGAGCTGTTTTTT. Its translation is CASSLGGQHTGELFF.

In its sample, this clonotype was seen a few times. The chain carries TRBV7-8 and TRBJ1-6; the D gene is possibly TRBD1 (5 bases). The germline gives CDR1 SGHVS, CDR2 FQNEAQ. Trimming removed 4 bases from V and 8 bases from J, with 12 bases in between. The CDR3 loop spans 14 amino acids. Here the CDR3 reads CASSSGTVDSPLHF. In DNA form, the CDR3 reads TGTGCCAGCAGCTCCGGGACGGTTGATTCACCCCTCCACTTT.

The chain's CDR3 is CASSLRGFGSDGYTF. CDR3 nucleotide sequence: TGTGCCAGCAGCTTACGAGGGTTCGGAAGTGATGGCTACACCTTC. V is TRBV11-2 and J is TRBJ1-2; no reliable D call. Between the trimmed V and J ends, which lost 2 bases and 6 bases, there was a span of 16 bases. There are 15 residues in the CDR3. The germline V gene encodes CDR1 SGHAT and CDR2 FQNNGV.

The genes are TRBV4-2 and TRBJ2-6; D remains ambiguous. Germline V gene sequence: CDR1 LGHNA, CDR2 YNFKEQ. The CDR3 runs 17 residues. V was shortened by 4 bases and J by 1 base, with 14 bases between the two germline ends. CDR3 coding DNA: TGTGCCAGCAGCCGTGATCGTCTTGCATCTGGGGCCAACGTCCTGACTTTC. Protein sequence: CASSRDRLASGANVLTF.

This clonotype has just a few counts. J is TRBJ1-4 and V is TRBV12-3 or TRBV12-4; D is uncertain. The CDR3 loop spans 12 amino acids. Trimming pared 8 bases from V and 14 bases from J, leaving 18 bases between. CDR3 sequence reads: CASSLGQTTLFF. CDR3 DNA: TGTGCCAGCTCTCTTGGGCAGACGACGCTGTTTTTT.

A word on this clonotype: Sequence at one end of the junction differs from germline and may be a read error. This chain connects TRBV20-1 to TRBJ1-1, with D maybe TRBD1 (5 bases). CDR1 DFQATT and CDR2 SNEGSKA come from the germline V gene (reference sequence). The CDR3 has 13 residues. CDR3 residues: CRARAGAATEAFF. CDR3 in DNA: TGCAGAGCTAGGGCCGGGGCGGCCACTGAAGCTTTCTTT.

The chain carries TRBV12-3 or TRBV12-4 and TRBJ2-2; 12 bases are a match to TRBD2. The CDR3 length is 16 residues. V gave up 5 bases and J gave up 6 bases; unmatched junction bases: 7. The CDR3 loop is CASSPTSGGIAGELFF. The CDR3 DNA sequence: TGTGCCAGCAGTCCTACTAGCGGGGGGATCGCCGGGGAGCTGTTTTTT.

The J gene is TRBJ1-1, the V gene TRBV7-2; 9 nucleotides align to TRBD1. Germline loops: CDR1 SGHTA, CDR2 FQGNSA. V lost 5 bases to trimming and J lost 4 bases; unmatched junction nucleotides: 2. The CDR3 runs to 13 residues. The DNA for the CDR3 is TGTGCCAGCAGCCCGGGACAGGGCACTGAAGCTTTCTTT. Its protein product is CASSPGQGTEAFF.

The V and J genes are TRBV5-1 and TRBJ2-1; the match to TRBD1 covers 9 bases. Germline trimming cut 4 bases from V and 6 bases from J; bases unmatched to any gene: 5. The CDR3 spans 14 residues. CDR1 is SGHRS, CDR2 YFSETQ, per germline. This chain's CDR3 is CASSRDRALNEQFF. The CDR3 DNA sequence: TGCGCCAGCAGCCGGGACAGGGCCCTCAATGAGCAGTTCTTC.

In its sample, this clonotype was seen a few times. The chain carries TRBV11-2 and TRBJ1-1; 8 bases match TRBD1. Germline CDR1 reads SGHAT; CDR2 reads FQNNGV. V dropped 7 bases and J dropped 4; count of bases not matched to a gene: 5. The CDR3 sequence is 13 residues long. The CDR3, as DNA: TGTGCCAGCAACGGACAGGGCGCCACTGAAGCTTTCTTT. Translating gives CASNGQGATEAFF.

This clonotype showed up just a few times. The chain recombines TRBV5-1 with TRBJ1-2; D remains unclear. Trimming shortened V by 4 bases and J by 3 bases, and 13 bases separated the two germline ends. Looked up from germline, CDR1 is SGHRS and CDR2 is YFSETQ. The CDR3 length is 14 residues. CDR3 in DNA: TGCGCCAGCAGCCCACCCCTACCCTACTATGGCTACACCTTC. Protein product: CASSPPLPYYGYTF.

This chain links TRBV4-1 with TRBJ2-5; D gene unclear. The germline V gene encodes CDR1 MGHRA and CDR2 YSYEKL. The CDR3 sequence is 17 residues long. Trimming removed 0 bases from V and 0 bases from J, with 14 bases in between. In DNA form, the CDR3 reads TGCGCCAGCAGCCAAGATCGTCAGACTGGGTACCAAGAGACCCAGTACTTC. Protein sequence: CASSQDRQTGYQETQYF.

V and J are TRBV4-3 and TRBJ2-7, with 11 bases identical to TRBD2. Trimming removed 1 base from V and 7 bases from J; junction bases left unmatched: 6. The CDR3 consists of 15 residues. The germline V gene encodes CDR1 LGHNA and CDR2 YSLEER. The CDR3 protein is CASSQGSGGAREQYF. CDR3 in DNA: TGCGCCAGCAGCCAAGGTAGCGGGGGGGCTAGGGAGCAGTACTTC.

This clonotype has only a few counts. V usage is TRBV20-1 and J usage is TRBJ2-5; possible D gene TRBD2, 5 bases. CDR1 is DFQATT, CDR2 SNEGSKA, per germline (reference sequence). V lost 5 bases to trimming and J lost 1 base, with 14 bases between them. The CDR3 loop spans 14 amino acids. The CDR3: CSAAFEGLQETQYF. In DNA, the CDR3 is TGCAGTGCTGCTTTTGAGGGCCTCCAAGAGACCCAGTACTTC.

The chain couples TRBV18 to TRBJ2-5, with 12 bases identical to TRBD1. This CDR3 contains 16 residues. Losses at the gene ends were 4 bases for V and 4 bases for J; bases not matched to a gene: 7. CDR1 and CDR2 from the germline V gene are KGHSH and LQKENI. The CDR3 sequence is CASSLGTGGFGETQYF. CDR3 DNA sequence: TGTGCCAGCTCACTTGGGACAGGGGGCTTTGGAGAGACCCAGTACTTC.

The rearrangement uses TRBV28 and TRBJ1-2, with a weak D call TRBD1 (5 bases). Germline V gives CDR1 MDHEN, CDR2 SYDVKM. The germline V and J ends were trimmed by 6 bases and 4 bases, with 12 bases remaining between them. This CDR3 spans 13 amino acids. The CDR3 nucleotides read TGTGCCAGCAGCGCCGGGACGGTCTATGGCTACACCTTC. It is translated as CASSAGTVYGYTF.

The rearrangement links TRBV30 to TRBJ2-7, with no clear D. Germline CDR1 GTSNPN, CDR2 SVGIG (reference sequence). The CDR3 totals 11 residues. The ends were cut back, 4 bases at V and 0 bases at J, with 4 bases in the middle. The CDR3 is CAWKFSYEQYF. The DNA for the CDR3 is TGTGCCTGGAAGTTCTCCTACGAGCAGTACTTC.

This clonotype has only a few counts. This chain uses TRBV5-1 with TRBJ1-4, with a possible D match to TRBD1 (6 bases). V lost 5 bases, J lost 4 bases, and 12 bases lay in between. Per the germline V gene, CDR1 is SGHRS and CDR2 is YFSETQ. This CDR3 spans 14 amino acids. The CDR3 here is CASRQGKVNEKLFF. Written as DNA, the CDR3 is TGCGCCAGCAGGCAGGGGAAGGTTAATGAAAAACTGTTTTTT. Drawing the rest from reference TRBV5-1 and TRBJ1-4, the complete variable domain is KAGVTQTPRYLIKTRGQQVTLSCSPISGHRSVSWYQQTPGQGLQFLFEYFSETQRNKGNFPGRFSGRQFSNSRSEMNVSTLELGDSALYLCASRQGKVNEKLFFGSGTQLSVL.

This clonotype was seen more than once but under ten times. This rearrangement joins TRBV7-2 to TRBJ2-1; the D gene could be TRBD1 or TRBD2 (5 bases each). Germline V gives CDR1 SGHTA, CDR2 FQGNSA. Deletions cut 6 bases from V and 7 bases from J, with 22 bases between. This CDR3 is built from 16 residues. The CDR3 protein is CASRLPGSGALNEQFF. CDR3 nucleotides: TGTGCCAGCAGGCTACCGGGGTCTGGGGCGCTTAATGAGCAGTTCTTC.

The table lists this clonotype with a few counts. The chain links TRBV6-2 or TRBV6-3 to TRBJ2-7; a possible D gene is TRBD1 (6 bases). The germline gives CDR1 MNHEY, CDR2 SVGEGT. The CDR3 is 15 residues long. Deletions cut 7 bases from V and 1 base from J, with 17 bases between. CDR3 sequence (DNA): TGTGCCAGCACCCTGGGACACTCTGTGTCCTACGAGCAGTACGTC. This codes for CASTLGHSVSYEQYV.

The CDR3 DNA reads TGTGCCAGCAGCTTAACGTCGGGCGGGGGCCAGTATTTT. Translation gives CASSLTSGGGQYF. This chain uses TRBV7-3 with TRBJ2-3; D is perhaps TRBD2 (7 bases). This CDR3 comprises 13 residues. Germline assignment: CDR1 SGHTA and CDR2 FQGTGA. V dropped 0 bases and J dropped 12 bases, with 13 bases sitting between them. Full variable domain (outside the CDR3, taken from reference TRBV7-3 and TRBJ2-3): GAGVSQTPSNKVTEKGKYVELRCDPISGHTALYWYRQSLGQGPEFLIYFQGTGAADDSGLPNDRFFAVRPEGSVSTLKIQRTERGDSAVYLCASSLTSGGGQYFGPGTRLTVL.

This clonotype has more than one count but fewer than ten. This chain joins TRBV7-9 and TRBJ2-7; the D gene is possibly TRBD1 (5 bases). The V gene lost 4 bases and the J gene lost 2 bases, with 15 bases spanning the gap. The CDR3 is 15 amino acids. Germline-derived CDR1 and CDR2 are SEHNR and FQNEAQ (reference sequence). In DNA form, the CDR3 reads TGTGCCAGCAGCTCCCCTTGGGGCCCACCCTACGAGCAGTACTTC. Translation gives CASSSPWGPPYEQYF.

This chain links TRBV6-5 with TRBJ2-2; the D gene is possibly TRBD2 (5 bases). The CDR3 loop spans 15 amino acids. Trimming removed 5 bases from V and 1 base from J, with 11 bases in between. Germline V CDR1 and CDR2: MNHEY, SVGAGI. The CDR3 nucleotides are TGTGCCAGCAGTCCCGACGGGAAGAACACCGGGGAGCTGTTTTTT. Translated, it gives CASSPDGKNTGELFF.

This clonotype was counted at least ten times. V gene TRBV19 combines with J gene TRBJ2-1, with 8 nucleotides matching TRBD2. Unmatched junction bases numbered 6, after V lost 4 bases and J lost 13 bases. Germline CDR1 reads LNHDA; CDR2 reads SQIVND (reference sequence). The CDR3 is made up of 12 amino acids. CDR3 bases: TGTGCCAGTAGTACATCGGGGGGGCAACAGTTCTTC. Translated, it gives CASSTSGGQQFF.

This clonotype was counted between two and nine times. The CDR3 region is CASSVGSSGGKETQYF. DNA of the CDR3: TGTGCCAGCAGCGTAGGGAGTAGCGGGGGGAAAGAGACCCAGTACTTC. The chain links TRBV9 to TRBJ2-5, with 10 bases lining up with TRBD2. The CDR3 length is 16 residues. V trimming: 0 bases; J trimming: 3 bases; junction bases outside the gene matches: 5. Germline V gene sequence: CDR1 SGDLS, CDR2 YYNGEE.

The V call is TRBV7-3, the J call TRBJ2-2; maybe TRBD1 (5 bases). The germline V gene has CDR1 SGHTA and CDR2 FQGTGA. V was clipped by 5 bases and J by 6 bases, with 10 bases between them. The CDR3 contains 13 residues. The CDR3 DNA follows: TGTGCCAGCAGCCACGGCAGGGCCGGGGAGCTGTTTTTT. This codes for CASSHGRAGELFF.

In its sample, this clonotype was seen many times. The genes are TRBV6-6 and TRBJ2-7, with 10 positions matching TRBD1. Germline assignment: CDR1 MNHNY and CDR2 SVGAGI (reference sequence). J lost 4 bases, V lost 4 bases, and 4 bases had no gene match. The CDR3 is 14 amino acids. This CDR3 is CASSSPGQGYEQYV. The CDR3 coding sequence is TGTGCCAGCAGTTCACCGGGACAGGGGTACGAGCAGTACGTC.